These 27 T cell receptor beta chains originate from one sample sequenced in a study of blood T cell repertoires in COVID-19. TCRdb keeps only in-frame clones here, not all; method: immunoSEQ multiplex PCR. Of 390,000 or so clones in the sample, over 75% were seen once. The specimen sequenced was PBMCs or T cells enriched from blood (not recorded which). The source is a man in his late teens or twenties who had recovered from COVID-19.

This clone appeared once. The V call is TRBV2, the J call TRBJ2-1, with 7 bases identical to TRBD1. V shed 5 bases, J shed 7 bases, and the junction held 5 bases outside the gene matches. CDR1 is SNHLY and CDR2 is FYNNEI in the germline V gene. The CDR3 consists of 13 residues. This CDR3 is CASSSGQQNEQFF. Here the CDR3 DNA reads TGTGCCAGCAGTTCGGGACAGCAAAATGAGCAGTTCTTC.

CDR3 sequence: CASSQDTLAGVQETQYF. The CDR3 nucleotides are TGTGCCAGCAGCCAAGATACGCTAGCGGGGGTTCAAGAGACCCAGTACTTC. The rearrangement uses TRBV3-1 (or the pseudogene TRBV3-2) and TRBJ2-5; 10 bases fit TRBD2. V dropped 0 bases and J dropped 2; count of bases not matched to a gene: 6. Looked up from germline, CDR1 is LGHDT and CDR2 is YNNKEL (reference sequence). CDR3 length: 17 residues.

J is TRBJ2-7 and V is TRBV15, with 9 bases matching TRBD1. CDR1 and CDR2 (germline): LNHNV, YYDKDF (reference sequence). The CDR3 has 16 amino acids. Germline trimming cut 2 bases from V and 5 bases from J; bases unmatched to any gene: 10. The CDR3 DNA reads TGTGCCACCAGCAGAACTTCCGGGACAGGGTCCCACGAGCAGTACTTC. This codes for CATSRTSGTGSHEQYF.

V and J are TRBV2 and TRBJ2-1, with D hard to call. CDR3 length equals 14 residues. V was cut by 6 bases and J by 5 bases, with 14 bases left in between. Germline CDR1 SNHLY, CDR2 FYNNEI. DNA of the CDR3: TGTGCCAGCAGCCGCTGGTCGCCAGACAATGAGCAGTTCTTC. Translated, it gives CASSRWSPDNEQFF.

The genes are TRBV5-1 and TRBJ2-3, with TRBD2 identical over 12 bases. Germline V gene data show CDR1 as SGHRS and CDR2 as YFSETQ. Germline trimming cut 4 bases from V and 2 bases from J; bases unmatched to any gene: 8. The CDR3 loop spans 17 amino acids. CDR3 sequence: CASSQPTSGGLTDTQYF. The CDR3 DNA reads as TGCGCCAGCAGCCAACCGACTAGCGGGGGCCTCACAGATACGCAGTATTTT. Supplemented by reference TRBV5-1 and TRBJ2-3, the full variable domain reads KAGVTQTPRYLIKTRGQQVTLSCSPISGHRSVSWYQQTPGQGLQFLFEYFSETQRNKGNFPGRFSGRQFSNSRSEMNVSTLELGDSALYLCASSQPTSGGLTDTQYFGPGTRLTVL.

J is TRBJ1-2 and V is TRBV23-1; no reliable D call. TRBV23-1 is an ORF; its function is uncertain. V lost 8 bases to trimming and J lost 8 bases, with 21 bases between them. The CDR3 totals 14 residues. CDR3 bases: TGCGCCAGCCCCCGTGCAGGTGAGAGTTACGGCTACACCTTC. Encoded protein: CASPRAGESYGYTF.

The rearrangement links TRBV5-4 to TRBJ1-2; TRBD1 might be the D (6 bases). The V and J ends lost 9 bases and 14 bases respectively, with 29 bases between them. CDR1 and CDR2 from the germline V gene are SGHNT and YYREEE (reference sequence). This CDR3 contains 14 residues. CDR3 sequence: CATIRTETQGQLTF. The CDR3 coding sequence is TGTGCCACCATACGGACAGAAACACAGGGTCAATTAACCTTC.

A single count supports this clone. The chain uses TRBV19 and TRBJ1-4, with 8 bases aligning to TRBD1. The germline V gene encodes CDR1 LNHDA and CDR2 SQIVND (reference sequence). V was clipped by 3 bases and J by 3 bases; unmatched bases: 6. This CDR3 region has 16 residues. CDR3 nucleotide sequence: TGTGCCAGTAGTATTCAGGGGGCGATAGCTAATGAAAAACTGTTTTTT. This translates into CASSIQGAIANEKLFF.

In this sample, this clone turned up once. The chain joins TRBV7-3 to TRBJ2-2; 10 positions agree with TRBD2. Germline V CDR1 and CDR2: SGHTA, FQGTGA. J gave up 3 bases and V 5 bases, and 3 bases lay outside the gene matches. The CDR3 is 15 residues long. Here the CDR3 DNA reads TGTGCCAGCAGCCCCGGACTAGCGGACACCGGGGAGCTGTTTTTT. Encoded protein: CASSPGLADTGELFF.

The rearrangement uses TRBV6-1 and TRBJ1-2; D is possibly TRBD1 (5 bases). Germline V gives CDR1 MNHNS, CDR2 SASEGT. The CDR3 is 15 residues long. The V gene lost 6 bases and the J gene lost 3 bases, with 17 bases spanning the gap. In DNA, the CDR3 is TGTGCCAGCAGCACCCCCCGCGGGACGGACTATGGCTACACCTTC. Its protein is CASSTPRGTDYGYTF.

J is TRBJ1-4 and V is TRBV18; possible D gene TRBD1, 5 bases. CDR1 and CDR2 (germline): KGHSH, LQKENI. Trimming removed 6 bases from V and 5 bases from J, with 13 bases in between. CDR3 size: 14 residues. The CDR3 sequence is CASSPDRLNEKLFF. The CDR3, as DNA: TGTGCCAGCTCTCCCGACAGACTGAATGAAAAACTGTTTTTT.

This rearrangement joins TRBV18 to TRBJ2-3, with TRBD2 identical over 11 bases. V was pared by 6 bases and J by 7 bases, with 6 bases of the junction left unmatched. The germline V gene has CDR1 KGHSH and CDR2 LQKENI. The CDR3 runs 14 residues. The CDR3 DNA is TGTGCCAGCTCTCGACTAGCGGGAACGAATACGCAGTATTTT. It is translated as CASSRLAGTNTQYF.

The chain couples TRBV5-1 to TRBJ2-2; 12 bases are a match to TRBD2. The CDR3 sequence is 15 residues long. The germline V gene encodes CDR1 SGHRS and CDR2 YFSETQ. Losses at the gene ends were 4 bases for V and 4 bases for J; bases not matched to a gene: 2. The DNA for the CDR3 is TGCGCCAGCAGCCGGGGACTAGCGGGCACCGGGGAGCTGTTTTTT. Amino acids: CASSRGLAGTGELFF.

The rearrangement links TRBV24-1 to TRBJ2-3; 7 bases align to TRBD2. In germline, CDR1 is KGHDR, CDR2 SFDVKD. The CDR3 has 14 residues. Trimming took 3 bases from V and 7 from J; bases not matched to a gene: 6. In nucleotides, the CDR3 is TGTGCCACCAGTGATCCTGGCGGGGGAAATACGCAGTATTTT. The encoded protein is CATSDPGGGNTQYF.

The chain combines TRBV3-1 (or the pseudogene TRBV3-2) with TRBJ2-5, with 12 bases that match TRBD2. Germline CDR1 and CDR2: LGHDT and YNNKEL (reference sequence). V gave up 4 bases and J gave up 4 bases; unmatched junction bases: 1. This CDR3 has 14 residues. Here the CDR3 DNA reads TGTGCCAGCAGCCCTAGCGGGGGGGCAGAGACCCAGTACTTC. Translation gives CASSPSGGAETQYF.

V and J are TRBV5-1 and TRBJ2-5; TRBD1 agrees at 8 bases. J gave up 2 bases and V 8 bases, and 11 bases lay outside the gene matches. The CDR3 contains 15 residues. Germline loops: CDR1 SGHRS, CDR2 YFSETQ. The CDR3: CASGQGQGNQETQYF. The CDR3 bases are TGCGCCAGTGGTCAAGGACAGGGCAATCAAGAGACCCAGTACTTC.

The rearrangement links TRBV7-2 to TRBJ2-7, with TRBD1 matching 7 bases. Germline trimming cut 1 base from V and 6 bases from J; bases unmatched to any gene: 9. This CDR3 region has 15 residues. CDR1 and CDR2 (germline): SGHTA, FQGNSA. CDR3 in amino acids: CASSLGQGISGEQYF. The CDR3 DNA sequence: TGTGCCAGCAGCTTAGGACAGGGCATATCGGGCGAGCAGTACTTC.

This clone was seen only once. The chain joins TRBV7-8 to TRBJ2-7; no reliable D call. Trimming took off 1 base at V and 0 bases at J, with 10 bases between the two ends. Germline V gene data show CDR1 as SGHVS and CDR2 as FQNEAQ. This CDR3 is 15 amino acids long. In nucleotides, the CDR3 is TGTGCCAGCAGCTTAGGCCGGGTCAGCTCCTACGAGCAGTACTTC. It specifies CASSLGRVSSYEQYF.

The chain is built from TRBV19 and TRBJ2-2; TRBD2 agrees at 7 bases. The CDR3 has 15 amino acids. CDR1 is LNHDA and CDR2 is SQIVND in the germline V gene (reference sequence). The trim removed 2 bases at V and 0 bases at J, leaving 0 bases unmatched. The CDR3 DNA follows: TGTGCCAGTAGTATAAGCGGGACGAACACCGGGGAGCTGTTTTTT. It specifies CASSISGTNTGELFF.

The chain employs TRBV6-2 or TRBV6-3 and TRBJ2-1, with 9 bases fitting TRBD2. V trimming: 5 bases; J trimming: 7 bases; junction bases outside the gene matches: 6. The CDR3 spans 14 residues. Germline V lookup: CDR1 MNHEY, CDR2 SVGEGT. The CDR3 sequence is CASSLATSGNEQFF. CDR3 bases: TGTGCCAGCAGTCTGGCGACTAGCGGTAATGAGCAGTTCTTC.

The chain couples TRBV29-1 to TRBJ2-2; D ambiguous. The V gene's germline CDR1 is SQVTM and CDR2 ANQGSEA. Trimming stripped 3 bases from V and 7 bases from J, with 6 bases between. The CDR3 is 11 amino acids. The CDR3 sequence: CSVENGGELFF. The CDR3 nucleotides read TGCAGCGTTGAGAACGGCGGGGAGCTGTTTTTT.

The J gene is TRBJ1-1, the V gene TRBV5-1, with D hard to call. Germline V gene sequence: CDR1 SGHRS, CDR2 YFSETQ. Trimming took 1 base from V and 0 from J, leaving 4 bases between them. There are 13 residues in the CDR3. In DNA, the CDR3 is TGCGCCAGCAGCTTGACTATGAACACTGAAGCTTTCTTT. The encoded protein is CASSLTMNTEAFF.

This sequence joins TRBV10-3 and TRBJ2-5, with D possibly matching TRBD2 (6 bases). CDR1 is ENHRY and CDR2 is SYGVKD in the germline V gene. The germline V and J ends were trimmed by 2 bases and 5 bases, with 15 bases remaining between them. The CDR3 spans 15 residues. The CDR3 spells CAISEPPRGEETQYF. The CDR3 DNA follows: TGTGCCATCAGTGAGCCTCCGCGGGGCGAGGAGACCCAGTACTTC.

The chain uses TRBV6-5 and TRBJ1-5, with D tentatively TRBD1 (6 bases). V lost 10 bases and J 2 bases, leaving 18 bases between the germline ends. The CDR3 runs 15 residues. Looked up from germline, CDR1 is MNHEY and CDR2 is SVGAGI. The CDR3 bases are TGTGCCACCTATAGTGGGGGCGCCGGCAATCAGCCCCAGCATTTT. Residues: CATYSGGAGNQPQHF.

The chain couples TRBV6-2 or TRBV6-3 to TRBJ2-2; 13 bases are a match to TRBD2. There are 18 residues in the CDR3. J gave up 5 bases and V 4 bases, and 10 bases lay outside the gene matches. Germline V gives CDR1 MNHEY, CDR2 SVGEGT. This CDR3 reads CASSSLGLAGEQTGELFF. The CDR3 DNA reads as TGTGCCAGCAGTTCCCTAGGACTAGCGGGAGAACAAACCGGGGAGCTGTTTTTT.

V is TRBV4-2 and J is TRBJ2-3, with D perhaps TRBD2 (5 bases). Germline V gene lookup returns CDR1 LGHNA and CDR2 YNFKEQ. This CDR3 is built from 16 residues. V gave up 1 base and J gave up 0 bases, with 11 bases separating them. The CDR3 nucleotides read TGTGCCAGCAGCCAAGCGGTGAGCGGTAGCACAGATACGCAGTATTTT. Translation: CASSQAVSGSTDTQYF.

The chain employs TRBV5-4 and TRBJ1-2; 9 nucleotides line up with TRBD1. V lost 4 bases, J lost 3 bases, and 13 bases stayed unmatched. The germline gives CDR1 SGHNT, CDR2 YYREEE (reference sequence). The CDR3 is 17 amino acids. The CDR3 bases are TGTGCCAGCAGCGAACAACAGGGGGCGGTATTATACTATGGCTACACCTTC. This codes for CASSEQQGAVLYYGYTF.